This is a list of T cell receptor beta chains from one sample in a study of T cells in localized non-small cell lung cancer. The assay was immunoSEQ multiplex PCR, and TCRdb's table has in-frame clones only and misses some. The repertoire includes around 91,000 clones, roughly 86% of them detected once, and roughly 14% sits in the top ten. The sequences come from peripheral blood, collected before any cancer treatment. Receptors were obtained from a man between 40 and 75 years old with stage I squamous cell lung carcinoma. Each CDR3 is given with its conserved first and last residue. Each record gives: J gene, D gene, clone size, V gene, CDR3 protein, CDR3 DNA. The D gene is left open where the match is weak. Expanded clones are given a class, and other clones once, few, many or no size at all.

J: TRBJ2-7
D: TRBD2
size: .
V: TRBV28
CDR3: CASRPGGSSYEQYF
DNA: TGTGCCAGCAGACCGGGGGGAAGCTCCTACGAGCAGTACTTC

J: TRBJ2-2
D: TRBD2
size: .
V: TRBV18
CDR3: CASSPASGDDTGELFF
DNA: TGTGCCAGCTCACCAGCCAGCGGGGATGACACCGGGGAGCTGTTTTTT

J: TRBJ2-3
D: .
size: .
V: TRBV5-1
CDR3: CASSSLNRARGDTQYF
DNA: TGCGCCAGCAGCTCCCTAAACAGGGCCCGTGGAGATACGCAGTATTTT

J: TRBJ1-1
D: TRBD1
size: .
V: TRBV30
CDR3: CAWSVNRDSRAFF
DNA: TGTGCCTGGAGTGTTAACCGGGACAGCCGAGCTTTCTTT

J: TRBJ1-3
D: .
size: .
V: TRBV2
CDR3: CASSGTSGNTIYF
DNA: TGTGCCAGCAGTGGGACCTCTGGAAACACCATATATTTT

J: TRBJ1-1
D: .
size: once
V: TRBV5-4
CDR3: CASSLDQTRAFF
DNA: TGTGCCAGCAGCCTTGACCAGACACGCGCTTTCTTT

J: TRBJ1-4
D: TRBD1
size: .
V: TRBV7-2
CDR3: CASSSQGVGEKLFF
DNA: TGTGCCAGCAGCTCCCAGGGGGTTGGGGAAAAACTGTTTTTT

J: TRBJ1-5
D: TRBD1
size: .
V: TRBV19
CDR3: CASSIDPRQGKGNQPQHF
DNA: TGTGCCAGTAGTATAGACCCGAGACAGGGGAAGGGCAATCAGCCCCAGCATTTT

J: TRBJ1-4
D: .
size: .
V: TRBV7-2
CDR3: CASSLGSGNEKLFF
DNA: TGTGCCAGCAGCTTAGGGTCGGGTAATGAAAAACTGTTTTTT

J: TRBJ2-2
D: .
size: once
V: TRBV6-6
CDR3: CASSYSIATGGELFF
DNA: TGTGCCAGCAGTTACTCGATTGCCACGGGCGGGGAGCTGTTTTTT